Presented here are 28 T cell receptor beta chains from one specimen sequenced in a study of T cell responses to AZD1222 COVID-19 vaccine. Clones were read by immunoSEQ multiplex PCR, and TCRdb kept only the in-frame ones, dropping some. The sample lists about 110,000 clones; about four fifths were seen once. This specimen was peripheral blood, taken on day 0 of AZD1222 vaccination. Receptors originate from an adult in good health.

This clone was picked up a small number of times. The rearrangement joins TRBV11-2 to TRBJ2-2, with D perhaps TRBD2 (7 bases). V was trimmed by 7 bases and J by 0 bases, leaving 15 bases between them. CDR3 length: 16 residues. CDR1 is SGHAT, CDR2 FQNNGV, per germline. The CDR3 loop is CASTRGGGPNTGELFF. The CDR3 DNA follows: TGTGCCAGCACCCGGGGAGGGGGGCCGAACACCGGGGAGCTGTTTTTT. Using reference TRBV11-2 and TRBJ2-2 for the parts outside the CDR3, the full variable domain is EAGVAQSPRYKIIEKRQSVAFWCNPISGHATLYWYQQILGQGPKLLIQFQNNGVVDDSQLPKDRFSAERLKGVDSTLKIQPAKLEDSAVYLCASTRGGGPNTGELFFGEGSRLTVL.

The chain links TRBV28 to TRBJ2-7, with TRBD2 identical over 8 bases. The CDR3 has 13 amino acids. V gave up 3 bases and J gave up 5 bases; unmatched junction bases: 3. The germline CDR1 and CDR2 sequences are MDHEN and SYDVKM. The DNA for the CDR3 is TGTGCCAGCAGTTTGAATAGCGGGAACGAGCAGTACTTC. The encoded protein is CASSLNSGNEQYF.

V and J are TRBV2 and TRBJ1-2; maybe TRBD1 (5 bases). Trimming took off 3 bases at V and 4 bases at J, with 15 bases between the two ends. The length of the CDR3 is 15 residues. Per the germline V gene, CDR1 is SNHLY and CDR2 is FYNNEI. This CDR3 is CASSESMGGAYGYTF. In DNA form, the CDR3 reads TGTGCCAGCAGTGAGAGTATGGGGGGAGCCTATGGCTACACCTTC.

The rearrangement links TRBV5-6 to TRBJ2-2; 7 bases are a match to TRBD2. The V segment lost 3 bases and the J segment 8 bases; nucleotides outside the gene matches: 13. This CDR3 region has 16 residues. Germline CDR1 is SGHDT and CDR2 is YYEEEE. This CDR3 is CASSSAGGGPTGELFF. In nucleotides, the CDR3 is TGTGCCAGCAGCTCCGCTGGGGGGGGTCCCACTGGGGAGCTGTTTTTT.

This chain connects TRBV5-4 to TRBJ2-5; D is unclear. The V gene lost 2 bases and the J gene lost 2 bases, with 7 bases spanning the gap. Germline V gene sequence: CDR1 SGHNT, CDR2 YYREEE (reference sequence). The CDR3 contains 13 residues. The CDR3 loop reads CASSFLPQETQYF. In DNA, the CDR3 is TGTGCCAGCAGCTTCTTACCTCAAGAGACCCAGTACTTC.

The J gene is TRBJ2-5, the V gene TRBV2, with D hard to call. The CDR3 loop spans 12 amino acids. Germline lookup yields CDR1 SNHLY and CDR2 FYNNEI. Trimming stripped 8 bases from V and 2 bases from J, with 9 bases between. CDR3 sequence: CASAQEQETQYF. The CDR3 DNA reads TGTGCCAGCGCCCAGGAACAAGAGACCCAGTACTTC.

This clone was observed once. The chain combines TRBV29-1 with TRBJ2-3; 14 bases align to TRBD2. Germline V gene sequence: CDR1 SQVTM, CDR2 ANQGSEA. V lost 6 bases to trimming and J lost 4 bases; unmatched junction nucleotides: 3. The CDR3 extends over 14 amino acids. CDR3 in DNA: TGCAGCGTGAGGGGACTAGCGGGAGCAGATACGCAGTATTTT. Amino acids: CSVRGLAGADTQYF.

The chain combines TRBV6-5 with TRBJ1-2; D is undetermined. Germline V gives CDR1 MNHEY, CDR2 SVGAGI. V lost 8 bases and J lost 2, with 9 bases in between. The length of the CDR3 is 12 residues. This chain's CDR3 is CASEVLNYGYTF. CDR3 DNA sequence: TGTGCCAGCGAGGTATTGAACTATGGCTACACCTTC.

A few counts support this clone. CDR3 region: CASRPPGVSGELFF. For the CDR3, the DNA is TGTGCCAGCAGGCCCCCGGGAGTTTCCGGGGAGCTGTTTTTT. The J gene is TRBJ2-2, the V gene TRBV28; D is perhaps TRBD2 (6 bases). The germline V gene encodes CDR1 MDHEN and CDR2 SYDVKM. Trimming removed 6 bases at V and 6 bases at J, with 14 bases between. The CDR3 is made up of 14 amino acids.

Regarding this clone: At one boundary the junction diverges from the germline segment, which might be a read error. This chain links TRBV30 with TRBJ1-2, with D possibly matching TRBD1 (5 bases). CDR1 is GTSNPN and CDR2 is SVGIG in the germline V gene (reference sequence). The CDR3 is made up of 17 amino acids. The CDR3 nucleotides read TGTGCCTTGAGTCCGCCGGGACCCCGGGTGAGGGACTATGGCTACACCTTC. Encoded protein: CALSPPGPRVRDYGYTF.

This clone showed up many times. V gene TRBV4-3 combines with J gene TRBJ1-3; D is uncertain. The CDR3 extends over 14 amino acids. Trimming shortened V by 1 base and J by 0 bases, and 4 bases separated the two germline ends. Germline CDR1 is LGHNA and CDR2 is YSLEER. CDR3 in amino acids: CASSQGASGNTIYF. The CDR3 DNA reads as TGCGCCAGCAGCCAAGGGGCCTCTGGAAACACCATATATTTT.

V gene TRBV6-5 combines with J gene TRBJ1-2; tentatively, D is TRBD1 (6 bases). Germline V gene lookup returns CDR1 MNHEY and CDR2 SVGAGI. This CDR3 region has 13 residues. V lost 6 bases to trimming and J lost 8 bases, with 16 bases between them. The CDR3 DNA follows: TGTGCCAGCAGCCCCGACAGGTCGAGCGGCTACACCTTC. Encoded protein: CASSPDRSSGYTF.

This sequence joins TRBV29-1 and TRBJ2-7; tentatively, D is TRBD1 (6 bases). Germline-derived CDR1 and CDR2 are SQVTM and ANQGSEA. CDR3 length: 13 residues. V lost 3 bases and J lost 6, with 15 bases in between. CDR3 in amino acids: CSVERTEGTEQYF. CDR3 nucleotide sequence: TGCAGCGTTGAGAGGACAGAGGGAACCGAGCAGTACTTC.

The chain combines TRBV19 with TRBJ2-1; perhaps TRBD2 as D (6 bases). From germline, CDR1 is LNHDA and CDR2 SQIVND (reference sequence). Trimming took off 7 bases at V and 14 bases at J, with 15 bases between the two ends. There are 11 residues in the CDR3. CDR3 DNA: TGTGCCAGTACAAATGGGCGGGATGAGTTCTTC. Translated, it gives CASTNGRDEFF. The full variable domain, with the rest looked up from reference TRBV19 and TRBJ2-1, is DGGITQSPKYLFRKEGQNVTLSCEQNLNHDAMYWYRQDPGQGLRLIYYSQIVNDFQKGDIAEGYSVSREKKESFPLTVTSAQKNPTAFYLCASTNGRDEFFGPGTRLTVL.

The CDR3 DNA reads TGTGCCAGCAGTGAAGTAGGGTTGGGTATCGATGGCTACACCTTC. The encoded protein is CASSEVGLGIDGYTF. V and J are TRBV6-1 and TRBJ1-2; no definite D call. Between the trimmed V and J ends, which lost 1 base and 6 bases, there was a span of 15 bases. The CDR3 has 15 amino acids. Germline V CDR1 and CDR2: MNHNS, SASEGT.

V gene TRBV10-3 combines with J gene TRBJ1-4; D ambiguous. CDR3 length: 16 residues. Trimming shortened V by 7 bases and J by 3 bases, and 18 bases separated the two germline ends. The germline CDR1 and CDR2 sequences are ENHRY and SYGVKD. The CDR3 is CAIKDSLGRANEKLFF. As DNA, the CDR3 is TGTGCCATCAAGGATTCGCTCGGAAGAGCTAATGAAAAACTGTTTTTT.

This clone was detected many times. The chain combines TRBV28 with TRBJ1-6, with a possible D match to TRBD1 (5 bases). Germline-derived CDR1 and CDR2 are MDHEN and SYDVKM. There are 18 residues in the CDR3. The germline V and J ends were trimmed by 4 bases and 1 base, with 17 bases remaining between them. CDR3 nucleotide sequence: TGTGCCAGCAGTTACCGACAGTACAGTAGATCCTATAATTCACCCCTCCACTTT. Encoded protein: CASSYRQYSRSYNSPLHF.

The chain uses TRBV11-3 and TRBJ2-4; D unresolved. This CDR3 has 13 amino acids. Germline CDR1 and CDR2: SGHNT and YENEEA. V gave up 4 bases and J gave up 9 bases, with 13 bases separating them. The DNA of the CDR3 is TGTGCCAGCAGCTCCCGTGGGCAAGGCATTCAGTACTTC. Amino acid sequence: CASSSRGQGIQYF. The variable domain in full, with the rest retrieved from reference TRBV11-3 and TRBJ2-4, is EAGVVQSPRYKIIEKKQPVAFWCNPISGHNTLYWYLQNLGQGPELLIRYENEEAVDDSQLPKDRFSAERLKGVDSTLKIQPAELGDSAVYLCASSSRGQGIQYFGAGTRLSVL.

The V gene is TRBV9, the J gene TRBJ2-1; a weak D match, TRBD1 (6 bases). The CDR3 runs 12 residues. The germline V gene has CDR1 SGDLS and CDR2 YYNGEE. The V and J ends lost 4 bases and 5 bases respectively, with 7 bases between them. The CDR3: CASSPGDNEQFF. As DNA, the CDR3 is TGTGCCAGCAGCCCAGGGGACAATGAGCAGTTCTTC.

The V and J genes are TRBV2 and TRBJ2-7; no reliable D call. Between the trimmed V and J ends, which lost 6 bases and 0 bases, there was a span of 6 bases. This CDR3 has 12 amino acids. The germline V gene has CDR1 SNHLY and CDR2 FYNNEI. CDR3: CASSAFSYEQYF. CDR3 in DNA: TGTGCCAGCAGCGCTTTCTCCTACGAGCAGTACTTC.

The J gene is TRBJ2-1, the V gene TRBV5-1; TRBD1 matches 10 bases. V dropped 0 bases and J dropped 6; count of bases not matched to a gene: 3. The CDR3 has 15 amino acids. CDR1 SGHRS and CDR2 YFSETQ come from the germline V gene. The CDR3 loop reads CASSLAGQGVNEQFF. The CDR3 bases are TGCGCCAGCAGCTTGGCCGGACAGGGGGTCAATGAGCAGTTCTTC.

In DNA, the CDR3 is TGTGCCAGCAGCGTAGGGGACAGGGCCTACAATGAGCAGTTCTTC. It specifies CASSVGDRAYNEQFF. This sequence joins TRBV9 and TRBJ2-1; 9 bases are a match to TRBD1. The CDR3 has 15 amino acids. Per the germline V gene, CDR1 is SGDLS and CDR2 is YYNGEE. The J segment lost 2 bases and the V segment lost 0 bases, leaving 0 bases of the junction unmatched.

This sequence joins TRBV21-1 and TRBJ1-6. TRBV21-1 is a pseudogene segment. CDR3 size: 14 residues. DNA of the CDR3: TGTGCCAGCAGCAAATTTTACCTCCTTTCACCCCTCCACTTT. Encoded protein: CASSKFYLLSPLHF.

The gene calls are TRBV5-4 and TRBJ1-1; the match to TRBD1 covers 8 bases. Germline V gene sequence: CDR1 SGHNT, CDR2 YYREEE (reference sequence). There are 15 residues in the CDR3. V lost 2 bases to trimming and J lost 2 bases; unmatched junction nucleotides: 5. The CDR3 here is CASSFQGAPNTEAFF. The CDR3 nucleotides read TGTGCCAGCAGCTTCCAGGGGGCGCCCAACACTGAAGCTTTCTTT. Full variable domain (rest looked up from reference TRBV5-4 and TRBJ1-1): ETGVTQSPTHLIKTRGQQVTLRCSSQSGHNTVSWYQQALGQGPQFIFQYYREEENGRGNFPPRFSGLQFPNYSSELNVNALELDDSALYLCASSFQGAPNTEAFFGQGTRLTVV.

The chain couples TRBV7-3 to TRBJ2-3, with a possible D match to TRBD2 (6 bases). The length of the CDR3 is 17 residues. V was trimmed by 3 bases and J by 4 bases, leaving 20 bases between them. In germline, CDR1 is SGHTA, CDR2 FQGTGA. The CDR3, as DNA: TGTGCCAGCAGCTTCGCGCCTCCGGGAGTCGGGCCAGATACGCAGTATTTT. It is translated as CASSFAPPGVGPDTQYF.

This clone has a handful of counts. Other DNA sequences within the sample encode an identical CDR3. CDR3 coding DNA: TGTGCCAGCAGTCCCACGGGCTCTGGAAACACCATATATTTT. It encodes CASSPTGSGNTIYF. This chain joins TRBV28 and TRBJ1-3; D is uncertain. The length of the CDR3 is 14 residues. Between the trimmed V and J ends, which lost 5 bases and 0 bases, there was a span of 8 bases. Germline CDR1 and CDR2: MDHEN and SYDVKM.

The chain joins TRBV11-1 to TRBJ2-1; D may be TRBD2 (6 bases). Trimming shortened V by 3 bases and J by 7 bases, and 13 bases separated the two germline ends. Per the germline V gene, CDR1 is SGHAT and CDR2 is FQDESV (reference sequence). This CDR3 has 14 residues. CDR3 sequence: CASSFLRAGNEQFF. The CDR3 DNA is TGTGCCAGCAGCTTCCTTAGGGCGGGGAATGAGCAGTTCTTC. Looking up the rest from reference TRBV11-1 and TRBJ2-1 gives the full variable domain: EAEVAQSPRYKITEKSQAVAFWCDPISGHATLYWYRQILGQGPELLVQFQDESVVDDSQLPKDRFSAERLKGVDSTLKIQPAELGDSAMYLCASSFLRAGNEQFFGPGTRLTVL.

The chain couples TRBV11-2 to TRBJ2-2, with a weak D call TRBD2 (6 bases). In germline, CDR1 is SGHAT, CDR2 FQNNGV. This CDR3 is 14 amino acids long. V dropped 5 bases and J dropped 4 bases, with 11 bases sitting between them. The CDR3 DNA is TGTGCCAGCAGCCCTGCGGGACTCACCGGGGAGCTGTTTTTT. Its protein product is CASSPAGLTGELFF. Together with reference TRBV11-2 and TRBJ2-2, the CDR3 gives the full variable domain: EAGVAQSPRYKIIEKRQSVAFWCNPISGHATLYWYQQILGQGPKLLIQFQNNGVVDDSQLPKDRFSAERLKGVDSTLKIQPAKLEDSAVYLCASSPAGLTGELFFGEGSRLTVL.